This T cell receptor (beta chain) was captured in a study of T cells in women clearing cervical HPV infection. Study background: HLA type could not be excluded as a confounder.

V lost 3 bases, J lost 2 bases, and 12 bases lay in between. Germline CDR1 and CDR2: MNHNS and SASEGT. This CDR3 contains 15 residues. Only in-frame clones appear in the TCRdb table, and some are missing; sequencing was by immunoSEQ multiplex PCR. Its clone listing holds under 45,000 clones. Each participant carried one incident cervical HPV16 infection only. Details on this clone: Read sequence stops 3 residues before the CDR3 end, and the germline J gene provides the missing end.

The source of this sequence is a woman aged 18 to 69 with a cervical HPV16 infection that either progressed to CIN3+ or cleared (not recorded which). Material: blood buffy coat. This rearrangement joins TRBV6-1 to TRBJ2-3; D possibly corresponds to TRBD1 (6 bases). CDR3 loop: CASSDDRTDTDTQYF. Partial CDR3 DNA: TGTGCCAGCAGTGATGACCGGACAGACACAGATACG.